These 18 T cell receptor beta chains were all obtained from the same sample, sequenced in a study of T cell responses to AZD1222 COVID-19 vaccine (dated by TCRdb to 2020 to 2023). What the time point label conveys for this sample: baseline before first vaccination. Libraries were built with the immunoSEQ multiplex PCR assay. TCRdb provides this immuneACCESS table in a form limited to in-frame rearrangements. Some clones are lacking; in checked studies, under half of them reflect an unresolved V gene, and why the rest are absent is not known. The sample has 130,000 or so clones on record, 86% of them singletons. The ten largest clones capture 12% of the sample. Sequenced material: peripheral blood, taken on day 0 of AZD1222 vaccination. These TCRs come from an adult in good health.

The CDR3 region is CASSSPGDHYGYTF. Written as DNA, the CDR3 is TGTGCCAGCAGTTCCCCGGGGGATCACTATGGCTACACCTTC. The chain combines TRBV6-5 with TRBJ1-2, with a tentative D call TRBD1 (5 bases). The CDR3 spans 14 residues. CDR1 is MNHEY, CDR2 SVGAGI, per germline. V dropped 4 bases and J dropped 3 bases, with 12 bases sitting between them.

The chain carries TRBV7-9 and TRBJ1-4; tentatively, D is TRBD1 (5 bases). Germline V gene sequence: CDR1 SEHNR, CDR2 FQNEAQ (reference sequence). Between the trimmed V and J ends, which lost 3 bases and 6 bases, there was a span of 14 bases. There are 15 residues in the CDR3. In DNA form, the CDR3 reads TGTGCCAGCAGCTTTCAACGGGGCCTGGATGAAAAACTGTTTTTT. It translates to CASSFQRGLDEKLFF.

V and J are TRBV14 and TRBJ2-2; D is ambiguous. Trimming took 1 base from V and 0 from J, leaving 15 bases between them. The germline gives CDR1 SGHDN, CDR2 FVKESK. This CDR3 has 18 amino acids. CDR3: CASSQGLGYSANTGELFF. DNA for the CDR3: TGTGCCAGCAGCCAAGGGCTGGGGTACAGCGCGAACACCGGGGAGCTGTTTTTT. The full variable domain, with the rest looked up from reference TRBV14 and TRBJ2-2, is EAGVTQFPSHSVIEKGQTVTLRCDPISGHDNLYWYRRVMGKEIKFLLHFVKESKQDESGMPNNRFLAERTGGTYSTLKVQPAELEDSGVYFCASSQGLGYSANTGELFFGEGSRLTVL.

This clone was seen a handful of times. V gene TRBV30 combines with J gene TRBJ2-5; 8 positions agree with TRBD1. Unmatched junction bases numbered 4, after V lost 3 bases and J lost 1 base. Germline V gene data show CDR1 as GTSNPN and CDR2 as SVGIG (reference sequence). CDR3 length: 14 amino acids. CDR3 loop: CAWSLTGGQETQYF. The CDR3 DNA is TGTGCCTGGAGCCTTACAGGGGGCCAAGAGACCCAGTACTTC.

The chain combines TRBV4-1 with TRBJ1-1; tentatively, D is TRBD1 (5 bases). This CDR3 spans 15 amino acids. Germline CDR1 MGHRA, CDR2 YSYEKL. Trimming shortened V by 3 bases and J by 3 bases, and 14 bases separated the two germline ends. The CDR3 DNA reads TGCGCCAGCAGCCAGGTCGGAGTGGGGGACACTGAAGCTTTCTTT. This gives the protein CASSQVGVGDTEAFF.

The CDR3 bases are TGTGCCAGCAGCTTAAACGGGCACACAGATACGCAGTATTTT. Protein sequence: CASSLNGHTDTQYF. The chain carries TRBV7-3 and TRBJ2-3; D is ambiguous. This CDR3 has 14 amino acids. The germline V gene encodes CDR1 SGHTA and CDR2 FQGTGA. V was cut by 1 base and J by 2 bases, with 7 bases left in between. The variable domain in full, with the rest retrieved from reference TRBV7-3 and TRBJ2-3, is GAGVSQTPSNKVTEKGKYVELRCDPISGHTALYWYRQSLGQGPEFLIYFQGTGAADDSGLPNDRFFAVRPEGSVSTLKIQRTERGDSAVYLCASSLNGHTDTQYFGPGTRLTVL.

This chain joins TRBV5-1 and TRBJ2-7; D ambiguous. CDR1 SGHRS and CDR2 YFSETQ come from the germline V gene. V lost 2 bases and J lost 2, with 17 bases in between. The CDR3 is made up of 16 amino acids. CDR3 loop: CASSLQPTTKAYEQYF. The CDR3 coding sequence is TGCGCCAGCAGCTTACAACCGACGACGAAAGCCTACGAGCAGTACTTC.

This chain connects TRBV12-3 or TRBV12-4 to TRBJ1-5, with TRBD1 identical over 7 bases. This CDR3 contains 13 residues. V shed 8 bases and J 3 bases; nucleotides not matched to a gene: 4. In DNA form, the CDR3 reads TGTGCCAGCGCCAGGGGGGACAATCAGCCCCAGCATTTT. This translates into CASARGDNQPQHF.

This CDR3 reads CAISESRLAGSTDTQYF. In nucleotides, the CDR3 is TGTGCCATCAGTGAGTCCCGACTAGCGGGGAGCACAGATACGCAGTATTTT. This chain links TRBV10-3 with TRBJ2-3, with 11 bases fitting TRBD2. CDR1 and CDR2 from the germline V gene are ENHRY and SYGVKD. J gave up 0 bases and V 0 bases, and 2 bases lay outside the gene matches. The CDR3 spans 17 residues.

This clone is a singleton in its sample. The chain combines TRBV6-5 with TRBJ1-1, with unresolved D. V dropped 6 bases and J dropped 2 bases, with 7 bases sitting between them. This CDR3 comprises 12 residues. Germline values: CDR1 MNHEY, CDR2 SVGAGI. This chain's CDR3 is CASSRQNTEAFF. The CDR3 nucleotides read TGTGCCAGCAGCCGACAAAACACTGAAGCTTTCTTT.

V and J are TRBV6-1 and TRBJ1-2; unclear D gene. V lost 1 base and J lost 3, with 3 bases in between. The V gene's germline CDR1 is MNHNS and CDR2 SASEGT. This CDR3 is 12 amino acids long. The CDR3 DNA reads as TGTGCCAGCAGTGAAGGGGACTATGGCTACACCTTC. This codes for CASSEGDYGYTF.

DNA of the CDR3: TGTGCCAGTAGTATAGCCCCAGACCGGCGAAGTACTGAAGCTTTCTTT. Its translation: CASSIAPDRRSTEAFF. The chain has TRBV19 and TRBJ1-1; unclear D gene. CDR1 LNHDA and CDR2 SQIVND come from the germline V gene (reference sequence). With 1 base removed from V and 5 bases from J, the gap between germline ends came to 17 bases. This CDR3 is 16 amino acids long.

The chain combines TRBV5-1 with TRBJ2-1; 8 bases match TRBD2. J gave up 9 bases and V 2 bases, and 10 bases lay outside the gene matches. The CDR3 spans 15 residues. Germline V lookup: CDR1 SGHRS, CDR2 YFSETQ. DNA for the CDR3: TGCGCCAGCAGCTTAAGCGGGAGTCTAGGTGGTGAGCAGTTCTTC. Its protein is CASSLSGSLGGEQFF. Looking up the rest from reference TRBV5-1 and TRBJ2-1 gives the full variable domain: KAGVTQTPRYLIKTRGQQVTLSCSPISGHRSVSWYQQTPGQGLQFLFEYFSETQRNKGNFPGRFSGRQFSNSRSEMNVSTLELGDSALYLCASSLSGSLGGEQFFGPGTRLTVL.

The CDR3 here is CASSPAGLFNEKLFF. In DNA form, the CDR3 reads TGTGCCAGCAGCCCGGCTGGGTTGTTTAATGAAAAACTGTTTTTT. V and J are TRBV2 and TRBJ1-4; no reliable D call. Trimming cost V 6 bases and J 4 bases, with 15 bases left between them. Germline V gene lookup returns CDR1 SNHLY and CDR2 FYNNEI. The CDR3 totals 15 residues.

This clone has a single count. V and J are TRBV6-5 and TRBJ1-6; TRBD1 matches 7 bases. V trimming: 6 bases; J trimming: 5 bases; junction bases outside the gene matches: 7. CDR1 and CDR2 (germline): MNHEY, SVGAGI. The CDR3 is made up of 15 amino acids. The CDR3 here is CASRPQGRHNSPLHF. CDR3 bases: TGTGCCAGCAGGCCACAGGGGAGACATAATTCACCCCTCCACTTT.

V usage is TRBV5-8 and J usage is TRBJ1-2; perhaps TRBD1 as D (6 bases). The CDR3 is made up of 14 amino acids. V was clipped by 2 bases and J by 5 bases, with 13 bases between them. From germline, CDR1 is SGHTS and CDR2 YDEGEE. CDR3 in DNA: TGTGCCAGCAGCTTATCGGGCAGGGGATATGGCTACACCTTC. As protein: CASSLSGRGYGYTF. The full variable domain, in which reference TRBV5-8 and TRBJ1-2 provide the parts outside the CDR3, is EAGVTQSPTHLIKTRGQQATLRCSPISGHTSVYWYQQALGLGLQFLLWYDEGEERNRGNFPPRFSGRQFPNYSSELNVNALELEDSALYLCASSLSGRGYGYTFGSGTRLTVV.

Note on this clone: Other nucleotide sequences from this sample produce the same CDR3. The chain uses TRBV12-3 or TRBV12-4 and TRBJ1-2; D uncertain. This CDR3 spans 12 amino acids. Trimming cost V 3 bases and J 3 bases, with 5 bases left between them. The chain's CDR3 is CASSFGDYGYTF. DNA of the CDR3: TGTGCCAGCAGTTTCGGAGACTATGGCTACACCTTC.

The chain combines TRBV9 with TRBJ2-5, with D perhaps TRBD2 (5 bases). The CDR3 loop spans 16 amino acids. Germline lookup yields CDR1 SGDLS and CDR2 YYNGEE. V dropped 0 bases and J dropped 3 bases, with 15 bases sitting between them. CDR3 DNA sequence: TGTGCCAGCAGCGTAGCGGCGCGGCTGAGGGAAGAGACCCAGTACTTC. This gives the protein CASSVAARLREETQYF.